The present T cell receptor beta chain was sequenced within a study of control samples from healthy donors and cancer patients. The data were produced by immunoSEQ multiplex PCR, yet TCRdb's version contains in-frame clones alone and is incomplete. Among some 130,000 clones listed, approximately 90% were seen once. Sequencing was performed on blood. The TCR was taken from a woman aged 50 to 60 in good health.

This chain's CDR3 is CASSSSSTDTQYF. CDR3 sequence (DNA): TGTGCCAGCAGCTCCTCCAGCACAGATACGCAGTATTTT. This sequence joins TRBV5-5 and TRBJ2-3; D unclear. The CDR3 runs 13 residues. Trimming stripped 3 bases from V and 0 bases from J, with 5 bases between. In germline, CDR1 is SGHKS, CDR2 YYEKEE (reference sequence). The full variable domain, completed using reference TRBV5-5 and TRBJ2-3, is DAGVTQSPTHLIKTRGQQVTLRCSPISGHKSVSWYQQVLGQGPQFIFQYYEKEERGRGNFPDRFSARQFPNYSSELNVNALLLGDSALYLCASSSSSTDTQYFGPGTRLTVL.